This TCR beta chain was profiled in a study of Ad26.COV2.S vaccination and SARS-CoV-2 variants. Overall study results and limits: Spike-specific TCR breadth ran higher among vaccine recipients than placebo recipients. Vaccine recipients and placebo recipients showed similar non-spike TCR breadth.

This table comes from immunoSEQ multiplex PCR, and its TCRdb copy is limited to in-frame clones, with some not included. Of about 400,000 clones in the sample, around 91% were seen once. The treatment is: roughly 18 received Ad26.COV2.S at low or high dose, single or two shots; roughly 5 received placebo; per-sample allocation not given. Sampling took place 63 days after the first vaccine or placebo injection. It was an adult aged 18-55 years in Boston who was the donor. Ad26 vector vaccine expressed Wuhan-strain SARS-CoV-2 spike. With regard to this clone: Its antigen is not identified.

The CDR3 consists of 11 residues. Germline lookup yields CDR1 MNHEY and CDR2 SVGAGI. V gave up 8 bases and J gave up 3 bases, with 8 bases separating them. This TCR was recovered from a person between 18 and 65 years old who received the Ad26.COV2.S COVID-19 vaccine or a placebo. The rearrangement links TRBV6-5 to TRBJ2-7; weak D call: TRBD2 (6 bases). Sequencing was performed on peripheral blood, taken in a trial of Ad26.COV2.S vaccine versus placebo. CDR3 coding DNA: TGTGCCAGCGTGGGGGGCTACGAGCAGTACTTC. Protein: CASVGGYEQYF.